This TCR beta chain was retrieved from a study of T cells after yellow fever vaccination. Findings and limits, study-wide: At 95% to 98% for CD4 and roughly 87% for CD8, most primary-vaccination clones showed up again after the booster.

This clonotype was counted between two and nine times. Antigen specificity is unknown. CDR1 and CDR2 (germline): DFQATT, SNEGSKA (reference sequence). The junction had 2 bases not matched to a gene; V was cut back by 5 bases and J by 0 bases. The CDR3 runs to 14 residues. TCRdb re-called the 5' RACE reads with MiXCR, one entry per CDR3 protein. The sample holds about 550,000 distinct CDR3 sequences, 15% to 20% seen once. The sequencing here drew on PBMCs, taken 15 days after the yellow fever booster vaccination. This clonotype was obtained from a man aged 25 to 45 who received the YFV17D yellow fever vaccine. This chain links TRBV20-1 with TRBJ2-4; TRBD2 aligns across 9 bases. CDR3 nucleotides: TGCAGTGCTTCAGCGGGGGGAGCCAAAAACATTCAGTACTTC. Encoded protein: CSASAGGAKNIQYF.